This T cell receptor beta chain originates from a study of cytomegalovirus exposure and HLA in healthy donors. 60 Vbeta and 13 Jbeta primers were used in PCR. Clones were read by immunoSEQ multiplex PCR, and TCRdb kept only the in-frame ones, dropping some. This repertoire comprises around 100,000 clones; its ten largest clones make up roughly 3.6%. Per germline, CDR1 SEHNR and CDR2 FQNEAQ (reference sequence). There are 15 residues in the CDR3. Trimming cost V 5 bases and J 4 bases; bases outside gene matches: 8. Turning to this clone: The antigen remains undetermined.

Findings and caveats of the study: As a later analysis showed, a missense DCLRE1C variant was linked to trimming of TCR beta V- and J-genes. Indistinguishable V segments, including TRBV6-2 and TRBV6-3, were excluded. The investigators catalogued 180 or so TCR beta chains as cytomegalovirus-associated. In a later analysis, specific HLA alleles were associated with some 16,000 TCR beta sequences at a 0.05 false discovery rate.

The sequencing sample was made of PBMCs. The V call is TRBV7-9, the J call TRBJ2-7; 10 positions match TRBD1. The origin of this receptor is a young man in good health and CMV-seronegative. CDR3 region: CASSPRTGGPYEQYF. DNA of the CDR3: TGTGCCAGCAGCCCTAGGACAGGGGGACCTTACGAGCAGTACTTC.